This T cell receptor (beta chain) was documented in a study of beta chain features in type 1 diabetes (dated by TCRdb to about 2018). Study-level background: Mean age, gender distribution, total cell number and subset yield did not differ between patients and healthy donors. Across all samples, about 110 million sorted cells were examined, and cell number per subset correlated strongly with RNA yield. The study compared TCRB repertoires of sorted circulating CD4+ T cell subsets between recently diagnosed type 1 diabetes patients and matched healthy donors. Whereas all 30 or so donors provided naive and central memory subsets, regulatory and stem cell-like memory subsets were isolated from just 8 patients and about 8 healthy donors.

The paper's findings and limits, for the study overall: Naive, central memory and regulatory TCRB repertoires appeared to be more alike among patients than among healthy donors. At VDJ recombination sites, patients with type 1 diabetes made fewer insertions and deleted more nucleotides, a pattern implying thymic rearrangement abnormalities. Type 1 diabetes patients showed a moderate but significant shortening of TCRB CDR3 length in all four CD4+ subsets. Because cDNA was sequenced instead of genomic DNA, activated cells with high expression could be over-represented, although the groups did not differ in activation or CD3 levels. Because small numbers of individuals were included in the HLA sub-analyses, any influence of HLA type on TCRB rearrangement was left unresolved. Shorter templates might be favored by PCR, yet because patient and control samples were amplified and corrected together, any such skew would affect both groups equally.

The High Capacity cDNA Reverse Transcription Kit was used to reverse transcribe all of the isolated RNA, meaning that expressed TCRB transcripts were what got sequenced. Deep immunoSEQ sequencing was performed on naive, central memory and regulatory T cell samples, with an average of approximately 3.9 million total reads per sample. Sorted cells were lysed in RLT buffer and RNA was extracted with DNase-treated RNeasy Micro or Mini kits, depending on cell number. To prevent cross-contamination, each cell subset was processed individually, whereas patient and healthy donor samples were processed jointly. The immunoSEQ multiplex PCR was used to amplify TCRB sequences from cDNA, yielding 87-bp fragments that span the CDR3 region. Sequencing of the amplicons was performed on the Illumina HiSeq platform. The paper's data handling went like this. PCR bias was computationally corrected using synthetic template baselines, reads within Hamming distance 2 were collapsed, and singletons that could not be merged were discarded. Reads were aligned against IMGT to assign V, D and J genes, CDR3 length and insertions or deletions at six rearrangement sites. Within each subset, clonotype counts were normalized to sorted cell number, and only after that were true diversity and Gini coefficients computed with the tcR R package. Repertoire sharing was quantified using the overlap coefficient calculated on TCRB nucleotide sequences. The table was pulled from immuneACCESS by TCRdb, which kept in-frame rearrangements only. Such tables lose some clones; where checked, under half of the loss comes from unresolved V genes, and the rest has no known cause. The V and J calls and clone size come from that table; D and trimming were worked out from the DNA. The sample profile shows about 190,000 clones; roughly 8% of them were found once. The leading ten clones occupy roughly 0.5% of the sample.

Each donor gave one peripheral blood draw, approximately 110 mL on average, collected into heparinised tubes. A BD FACSAria II and a panel including CD45RO, CCR7, CD25, CD127, CD95 and CD27 were used to sort naive, central memory, regulatory and stem cell-like memory CD4+ T cells. A purity above 98% was achieved for all sorted populations. PBMCs were separated immediately by Lymphoprep density gradient centrifugation and were stained directly, without being cultured. To minimize batch effects, samples were stained and sorted in pairs, one healthy donor with one patient per experiment. Details on this clone: Its antigen has not been determined. No much larger clonotype is one base removed from it; base qualities were not supplied.

The CDR3 contains 14 residues, cysteine and phenylalanine counted. Only the CDR3 part of the read is kept: 42 bases, read in frame from the first base. Germline trimming amounts to 0 bases on V and 4 bases on J, with 4 as the count of junction bases outside the gene matches. For CDR1 and CDR2, the germline V gene (reference sequence) lists GTSNPN and SVGIG. This TCR derives from a man between 18 and 29 years old with type 1 diabetes. The receptor chain draws on TRBV30 and TRBJ2-5, with 8 central nucleotides matching TRBD2. Sample: central memory CD4+ T cells from blood. The nucleotide sequence is given as TGTGCCTGGAGTGTATACCTAGCGGGAGAGACCCAGTACTTC. This translates into CAWSVYLAGETQYF.